This T cell receptor beta chain comes out of a study of vaccination and CD4 T cells after COVID-19. About the research overall: Post-diagnosis, post-COVID samples were collected after a median approximately 100 days, ranging 35 to 161.

Sequence data for DNA of cultured CD4+ T cells were generated by the Oncomine TCR Beta short-read assay. A single record per CDR3 protein comes from TCRdb applying MiXCR to the PCR reads. The sample has 6,500 to 9,000 distinct CDR3 sequences, about 43% seen once. Study outcomes and limitations: A nonsignificant median increase from about 22 to 38 SARS-CoV-2-reactive clonotypes was observed.

A note on this clonotype: As yet, its antigen is unknown.

The V gene lost 7 bases and the J gene lost 8 bases, with 24 bases spanning the gap. This CDR3 has 16 amino acids. CDR1 is WSHSY, CDR2 SAAADI, per germline. As for treatment: roughly 10-day PBMC culture with coronavirus spike peptide pools or control peptides (ViraFEST assay). The unexposed donor provided CD4+ T cells, which were taken before the COVID-19 pandemic (2011-2018). What was sequenced was CD4+ T cells from blood, cultured in vitro. The source of this sequence is a human donor in good health. The J gene is TRBJ2-1, the V gene TRBV10-2; perhaps TRBD1 as D (8 bases). CDR3 sequence (DNA): TGCGCCAGCATCCAGGGGGGGACAGGAGGGTTGGATGAGCAGTTCTTC. Translating it yields CASIQGGTGGLDEQFF.